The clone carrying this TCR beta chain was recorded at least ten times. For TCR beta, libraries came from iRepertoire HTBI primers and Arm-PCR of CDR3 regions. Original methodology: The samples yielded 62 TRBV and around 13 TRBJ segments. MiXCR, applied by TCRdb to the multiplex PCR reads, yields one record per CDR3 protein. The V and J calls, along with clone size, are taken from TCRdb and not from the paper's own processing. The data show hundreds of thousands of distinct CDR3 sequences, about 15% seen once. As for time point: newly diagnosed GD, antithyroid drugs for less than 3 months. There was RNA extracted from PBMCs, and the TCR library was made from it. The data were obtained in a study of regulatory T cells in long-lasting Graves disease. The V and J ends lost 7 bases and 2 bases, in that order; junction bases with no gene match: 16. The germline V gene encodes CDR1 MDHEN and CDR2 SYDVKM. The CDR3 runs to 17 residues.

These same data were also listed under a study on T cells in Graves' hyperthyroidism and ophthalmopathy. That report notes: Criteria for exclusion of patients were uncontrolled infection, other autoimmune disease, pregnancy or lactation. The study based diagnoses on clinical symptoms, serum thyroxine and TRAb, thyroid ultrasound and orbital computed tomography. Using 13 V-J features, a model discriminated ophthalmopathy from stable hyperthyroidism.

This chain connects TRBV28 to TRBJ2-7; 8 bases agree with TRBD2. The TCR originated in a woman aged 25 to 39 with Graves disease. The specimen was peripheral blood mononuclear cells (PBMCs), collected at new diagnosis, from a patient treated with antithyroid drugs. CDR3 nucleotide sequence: TGTGCCAGCATCAAACATCCGGGAGTTAGCGGGGCCTACGAGCAGTACTTC. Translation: CASIKHPGVSGAYEQYF.